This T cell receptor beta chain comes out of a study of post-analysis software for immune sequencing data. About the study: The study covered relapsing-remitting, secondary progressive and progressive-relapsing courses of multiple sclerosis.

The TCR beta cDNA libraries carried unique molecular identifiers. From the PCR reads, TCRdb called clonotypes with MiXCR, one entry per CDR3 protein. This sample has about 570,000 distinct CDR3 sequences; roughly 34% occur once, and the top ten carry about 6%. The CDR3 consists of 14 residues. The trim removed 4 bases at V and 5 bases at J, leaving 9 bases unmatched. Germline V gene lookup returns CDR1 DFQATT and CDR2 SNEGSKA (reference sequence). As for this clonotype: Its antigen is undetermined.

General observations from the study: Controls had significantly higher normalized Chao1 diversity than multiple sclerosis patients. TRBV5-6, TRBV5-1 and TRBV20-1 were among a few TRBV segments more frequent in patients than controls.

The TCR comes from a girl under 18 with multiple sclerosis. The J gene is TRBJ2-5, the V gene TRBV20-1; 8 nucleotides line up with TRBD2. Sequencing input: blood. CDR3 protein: CSATQGLAQETQYF. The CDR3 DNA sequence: TGCAGTGCTACCCAAGGACTAGCCCAGGAGACCCAGTACTTC.